This is a list of T cell receptor beta chains from one sample in a study of shared clonotypes between healthy human individuals. The assay was immunoSEQ multiplex PCR, and TCRdb's table has in-frame clones only and misses some. Of 600,000 to 700,000 clones listed, around three quarters are singletons. The source material was memory CD4+ T cells sorted from blood. All receptors come from a woman aged 30 to 39 in good health. CDR3s include the opening cysteine and the closing phenylalanine or tryptophan. D genes are given only for firm matches. Clone size, where shown, is once, few, many, or a class for clones that have expanded.

D gene: TRBD1; V gene: TRBV27; clone size: few; J gene: TRBJ1-2; CDR3 protein: CASSPDRGRLGYTF; CDR3 DNA: TGTGCCAGCAGCCCCGACAGGGGGCGTTTGGGCTACACCTTC
D gene: TRBD1; V gene: TRBV6-5; clone size: .; J gene: TRBJ1-1; CDR3 protein: CASSSTSQGRTEAFF; CDR3 DNA: TGTGCCAGCAGCTCCACCTCACAGGGGCGGACTGAAGCTTTCTTT
D gene: TRBD1; V gene: TRBV5-1; clone size: .; J gene: TRBJ2-7; CDR3 protein: CASSLADRGYEQYF; CDR3 DNA: TGCGCCAGCAGCTTGGCGGACAGGGGGTACGAGCAGTACTTC
D gene: .; V gene: TRBV5-1; clone size: few; J gene: TRBJ1-5; CDR3 protein: CASNAHRHCYQPQHF; CDR3 DNA: TGCGCCAGCAATGCACATCGGCATTGCTATCAGCCCCAGCATTTT
D gene: TRBD1; V gene: TRBV5-1; clone size: .; J gene: TRBJ2-7; CDR3 protein: CASSLSGQGFYEQYF; CDR3 DNA: TGCGCCAGCAGCTTGTCGGGACAGGGCTTCTACGAGCAGTACTTC
D gene: .; V gene: TRBV9; clone size: .; J gene: TRBJ1-1; CDR3 protein: CASSVLSGNDEAFF; CDR3 DNA: TGTGCCAGCAGCGTATTATCGGGTAACGATGAAGCTTTCTTT
D gene: .; V gene: TRBV5-6; clone size: .; J gene: TRBJ2-7; CDR3 protein: CASSPGQIYEQYF; CDR3 DNA: TGTGCCAGCAGCCCAGGACAGATCTACGAGCAGTACTTC
D gene: TRBD1; V gene: TRBV7-2; clone size: few; J gene: TRBJ2-7; CDR3 protein: CASSPTPGTGTEQYF; CDR3 DNA: TGTGCCAGCAGCCCAACCCCGGGGACAGGGACCGAGCAGTACTTC
D gene: .; V gene: TRBV27; clone size: .; J gene: TRBJ1-2; CDR3 protein: CASSLTRYYGYTF; CDR3 DNA: TGTGCCAGCAGTTTGACACGGTACTATGGCTACACCTTC
D gene: TRBD1; V gene: TRBV30; clone size: .; J gene: TRBJ1-1; CDR3 protein: CAWSDDRVGTEAFF; CDR3 DNA: TGTGCCTGGAGTGACGACAGGGTGGGCACTGAAGCTTTCTTT
D gene: .; V gene: TRBV2; clone size: .; J gene: TRBJ1-1; CDR3 protein: CASRGGPSTEAFF; CDR3 DNA: TGTGCCAGCAGGGGCGGACCGAGCACTGAAGCTTTCTTT